One sample yielded the 13 T cell receptor beta chains listed below, sequenced in a study of tumor-infiltrating lymphocytes in primary liver carcinoma. DNA and RNA were both co-extracted from approximately 20-30 mg of bulk tissue that had not been sorted. Starting material of 500 ng total RNA yielded TCR beta cDNA via a constant-region primer. What produced the TCR beta libraries was three nested multiplex PCR rounds using slightly modified ARM-PCR. TRBV1-TRBV30 forward primers and a C-beta reverse primer were used in the first two PCR rounds, which each ran for 10 cycles. TCRdb itself ran the multiplex PCR reads through MiXCR, one entry per CDR3 protein. The sample holds fewer than 250,000 distinct CDR3 sequences, around four fifths seen once. Sequencing was performed on tumor tissue from primary liver carcinoma. These receptors originate from a man aged 35 to 55 with primary liver carcinoma and hepatitis B virus infection.

V gene TRBV7-2 combines with J gene TRBJ2-7; 11 bases are shared with TRBD2. The germline gives CDR1 SGHTA, CDR2 FQGNSA. V lost 5 bases and J lost 10; bases outside the gene matches: 7. This CDR3 contains 13 residues. CDR3 loop: CASSVKTSGNQYF. In nucleotides, the CDR3 is TGTGCCAGCAGCGTGAAGACTAGCGGGAACCAGTACTTC. The full variable domain, with the rest looked up from reference TRBV7-2 and TRBJ2-7, is GAGVSQSPSNKVTEKGKDVELRCDPISGHTALYWYRQSLGQGLEFLIYFQGNSAPDKSGLPSDRFSAERTGGSVSTLTIQRTQQEDSAVYLCASSVKTSGNQYFGPGTRLTVT.

For this clonotype: A junction boundary mismatches the germline segment, possibly from a read error. V gene TRBV2 combines with J gene TRBJ2-1; 8 bases align to TRBD2. Germline CDR1 reads SNHLY; CDR2 reads FYNNEI. This CDR3 is built from 15 residues. CDR3: CASSDGTSGYNDQFF. CDR3 DNA: TGTGCCAGCAGTGACGGAACTAGCGGCTACAATGATCAGTTCTTC.

Note on this clonotype: This could be a read error, since a much larger clone is one nucleotide away. V usage is TRBV28 and J usage is TRBJ2-3; the D gene is possibly TRBD2 (5 bases). Looked up from germline, CDR1 is MDHEN and CDR2 is SYDVKM. Trimming removed 6 bases from V and 5 bases from J, with 27 bases in between. The CDR3 is 18 amino acids. The chain's CDR3 is CASSPSTASEGVRDTQYF. The CDR3 nucleotides read TGTGCCAGCAGCCCCTCGACCGCTTCAGAGGGAGTGAGAGATACGCAGTATTTT.

On this clonotype itself: Likely a read error: the CDR3 ends without its conserved phenylalanine or tryptophan. The chain has TRBV6-1 and TRBJ1-4, with unresolved D. Germline V gene data show CDR1 as MNHNS and CDR2 as SASEGT. This CDR3 region has 17 residues. The CDR3 sequence: CASSYSTGRATNETLFS. CDR3 nucleotides: TGTGCCAGCAGTTACTCGACCGGGCGTGCAACTAATGAAACACTGTTTTCT.

The chain employs TRBV7-9 and TRBJ2-5; D uncertain. Per the germline V gene, CDR1 is SEHNR and CDR2 is FQNEAQ (reference sequence). This CDR3 is built from 12 residues. V shed 6 bases and J shed 5 bases, with 10 bases lying between them. The CDR3 DNA is TGTGCCAGCAGGCAGGAAGGTGAGACCCAGTACTTC. Translated, it gives CASRQEGETQYF.

On this clonotype itself: No conserved phenylalanine or tryptophan is present at the end of the CDR3, so a read error is the likely explanation. The chain couples TRBV11-2 to TRBJ2-7; D gene unclear. Per the germline V gene, CDR1 is SGHAT and CDR2 is FQNNGV. The CDR3 is 13 amino acids. This chain's CDR3 is CASSSRSVYGQYL. The DNA of the CDR3 is TGTGCCAGCAGCTCACGGAGTGTCTACGGGCAGTACTTA.

For this clonotype: The CDR3 ends on some other residue instead of the conserved phenylalanine or tryptophan, so this is likely a read error. The DNA is left out, because the CDR3 cannot be placed on it with certainty; the CDR3 is given as TCRdb lists it. The chain carries TRBV11-2 and TRBJ1-5; the listed D gene, TRBD1, was not tested against the DNA. The CDR3 contains 17 residues when both ends are counted. Germline values: CDR1 SGHAT, CDR2 FQNNGV. The CDR3 loop reads CASSLVGVTGSNQAHHV.

Notes on this clonotype: At one of its ends the junction is not consistent with the germline gene, which may arise from a read error. The CDR3 DNA follows: TGTGCCAGGGTGGAATACAATGAGCAGATCTTC. The encoded protein is CARVEYNEQIF. This chain connects TRBV30 to TRBJ2-1; D ambiguous. Looked up from germline, CDR1 is GTSNPN and CDR2 is SVGIG (reference sequence). This CDR3 spans 11 amino acids.

This clonotype came up once. The gene calls are TRBV29-1 and TRBJ1-1, with D maybe TRBD1 (5 bases). V was trimmed by 4 bases and J by 0 bases, leaving 12 bases between them. The CDR3 is made up of 14 amino acids. Germline CDR1 and CDR2: SQVTM and ANQGSEA. CDR3 protein: CSVAGWGMNTEAFF. The CDR3 DNA is TGCAGCGTTGCGGGGTGGGGCATGAACACTGAAGCTTTCTTT. The full variable domain, in which reference TRBV29-1 and TRBJ1-1 provide the parts outside the CDR3, is SAVISQKPSRDICQRGTSLTIQCQVDSQVTMMFWYRQQPGQSLTLIATANQGSEATYESGFVIDKFPISRPNLTFSTLTVSNMSPEDSSIYLCSVAGWGMNTEAFFGQGTRLTVV.

The gene calls are TRBV14 and TRBJ1-2, with D uncertain. V was clipped by 7 bases and J by 3 bases, with 18 bases between them. The germline V gene encodes CDR1 SGHDN and CDR2 FVKESK. The CDR3 is made up of 15 amino acids. CDR3 nucleotides: TGTGCCAGCAACCCCGGTGTAGGTGGCTACTATGGCTACACCTTC. Translated: CASNPGVGGYYGYTF.

In regard to this clonotype: A much bigger clone sits one base away, suggesting this may be a read error. The CDR3 carries no conserved terminal phenylalanine or tryptophan, so it likely arises from a read error. The V and J genes are TRBV30 and TRBJ1-1; no clear D gene. There are 10 residues in the CDR3. Germline V gene data show CDR1 as GTSNPN and CDR2 as SVGIG (reference sequence). V was shortened by 4 bases and J by 10 bases, with 10 bases between the two germline ends. The CDR3 bases are TGTGCCTGGACTACAAATCTAGCTTTCCTT. It encodes CAWTTNLAFL.

Worth noting for this clonotype: At one of its ends the junction is not consistent with the germline gene, which may arise from a read error. The chain uses TRBV11-3 and TRBJ2-7; 7 nucleotides match TRBD1. Germline assignment: CDR1 SGHNT and CDR2 YENEEA. This CDR3 region has 13 residues. The CDR3 spells CANSVGQSYKQYF. The CDR3, as DNA: TGTGCCAACAGCGTGGGACAGTCCTACAAGCAGTATTTC.

For this clonotype: One end of the junction varies from germline; a read error may be responsible. The gene calls are TRBV5-4 and TRBJ1-1; D is unclear. Per the germline V gene, CDR1 is SGHNT and CDR2 is YYREEE (reference sequence). CDR3 length: 14 amino acids. Written as DNA, the CDR3 is TGTGTCAGCAGCGGTACTACGGAGAACACTGAAGCTTTCTTT. Its protein product is CVSSGTTENTEAFF.